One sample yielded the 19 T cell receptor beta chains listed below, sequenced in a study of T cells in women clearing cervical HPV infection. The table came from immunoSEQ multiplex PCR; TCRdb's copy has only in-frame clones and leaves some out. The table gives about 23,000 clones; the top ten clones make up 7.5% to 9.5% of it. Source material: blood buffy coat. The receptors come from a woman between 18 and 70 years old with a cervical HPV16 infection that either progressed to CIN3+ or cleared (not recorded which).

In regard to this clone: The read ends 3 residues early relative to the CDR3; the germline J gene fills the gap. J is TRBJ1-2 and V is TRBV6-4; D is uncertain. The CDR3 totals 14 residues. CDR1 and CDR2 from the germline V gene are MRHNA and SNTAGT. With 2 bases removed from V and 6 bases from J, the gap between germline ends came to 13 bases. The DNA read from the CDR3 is TGTGCCAGCAGTGACAGAAGGAAACTAAATGGC. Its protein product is CASSDRRKLNG. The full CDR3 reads CASSDRRKLNGYTF.

CDR3 DNA, as far as it was read: TGTGCCAGCAGCCGGGACTACTCCTACGAC. This sequence encodes CASSRDYSYD. The complete CDR3 reads CASSRDYSYDYTF. This chain links TRBV7-9 with TRBJ1-2; a possible D gene is TRBD1 (5 bases). The read gets to within 3 residues of the CDR3 end, and the germline J gene fills in the rest. The CDR3 spans 13 residues. CDR1 is SEHNR and CDR2 is FQNEAQ in the germline V gene (reference sequence).

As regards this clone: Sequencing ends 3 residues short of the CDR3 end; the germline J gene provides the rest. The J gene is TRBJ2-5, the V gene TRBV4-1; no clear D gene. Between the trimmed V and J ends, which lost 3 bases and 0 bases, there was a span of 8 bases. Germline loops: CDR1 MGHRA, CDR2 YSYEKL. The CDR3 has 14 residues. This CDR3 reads CASSHSSYQETQYF. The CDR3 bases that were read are TGCGCCAGCAGCCATTCTAGTTACCAAGAGACC.

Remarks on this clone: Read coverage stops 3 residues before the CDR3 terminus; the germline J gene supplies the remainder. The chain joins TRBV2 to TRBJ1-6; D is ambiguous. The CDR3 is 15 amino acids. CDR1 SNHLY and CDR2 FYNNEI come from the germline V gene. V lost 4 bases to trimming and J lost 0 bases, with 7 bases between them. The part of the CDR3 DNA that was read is TGTGCCAGCAGTGTAGAAAGCTCCTATAATTCACCC. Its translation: CASSVESSYNSP. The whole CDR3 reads CASSVESSYNSPLHF.

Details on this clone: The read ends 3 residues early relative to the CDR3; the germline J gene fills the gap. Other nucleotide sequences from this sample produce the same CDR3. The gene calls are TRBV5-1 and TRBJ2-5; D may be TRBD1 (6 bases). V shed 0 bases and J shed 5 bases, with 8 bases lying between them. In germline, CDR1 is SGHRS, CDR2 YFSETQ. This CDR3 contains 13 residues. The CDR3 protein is CASSLGTEETQYF. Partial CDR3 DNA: TGCGCCAGCAGCTTGGGGACAGAGGAGACC.

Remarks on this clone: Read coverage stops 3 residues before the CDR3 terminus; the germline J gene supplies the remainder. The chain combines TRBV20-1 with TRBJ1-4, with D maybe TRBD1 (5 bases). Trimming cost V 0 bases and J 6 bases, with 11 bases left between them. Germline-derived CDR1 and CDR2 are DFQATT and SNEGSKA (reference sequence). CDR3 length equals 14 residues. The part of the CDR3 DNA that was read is TGCAGTGCTAGAGAGGGGGGTAGGCATGAAAAA. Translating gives CSAREGGRHEK. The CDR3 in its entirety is CSAREGGRHEKLFF.

This CDR3 reads CASSTTGVGSPLHF. The part of the CDR3 DNA that was read is TGTGCCAGCAGCACCACAGGGGTGGGTTCACCC. The chain carries TRBV13 and TRBJ1-6; 7 bases are shared with TRBD1. The read gets to within 3 residues of the CDR3 end, and the germline J gene fills in the rest. The germline gives CDR1 PRHDT, CDR2 FYEKMQ (reference sequence). The trim removed 5 bases at V and 9 bases at J, leaving 7 bases unmatched. CDR3 length: 14 residues.

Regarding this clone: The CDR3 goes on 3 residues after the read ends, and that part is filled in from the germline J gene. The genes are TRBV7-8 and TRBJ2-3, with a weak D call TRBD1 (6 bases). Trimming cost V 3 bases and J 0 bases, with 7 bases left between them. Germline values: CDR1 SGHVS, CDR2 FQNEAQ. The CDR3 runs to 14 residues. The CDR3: CASSFTGSTDTQYF. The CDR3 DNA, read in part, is TGTGCCAGCAGCTTTACAGGGAGCACAGATACG.

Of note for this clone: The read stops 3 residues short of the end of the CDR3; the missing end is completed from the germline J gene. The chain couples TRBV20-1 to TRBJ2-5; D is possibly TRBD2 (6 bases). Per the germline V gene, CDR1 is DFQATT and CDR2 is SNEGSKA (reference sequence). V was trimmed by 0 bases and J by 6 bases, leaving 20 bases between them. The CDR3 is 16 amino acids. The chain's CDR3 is CSAREGPGTLTQTQYF. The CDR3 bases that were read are TGCAGTGCTAGAGAAGGCCCAGGGACTTTGACTCAGACC.

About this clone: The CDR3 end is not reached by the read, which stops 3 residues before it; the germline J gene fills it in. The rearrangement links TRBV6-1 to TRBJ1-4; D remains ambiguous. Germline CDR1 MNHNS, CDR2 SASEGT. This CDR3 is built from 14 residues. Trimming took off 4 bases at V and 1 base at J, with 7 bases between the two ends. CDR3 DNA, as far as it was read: TGTGCCAGCAGTGTGAGGGTAACTAATGAAAAA. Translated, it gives CASSVRVTNEK. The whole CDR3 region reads CASSVRVTNEKLFF.

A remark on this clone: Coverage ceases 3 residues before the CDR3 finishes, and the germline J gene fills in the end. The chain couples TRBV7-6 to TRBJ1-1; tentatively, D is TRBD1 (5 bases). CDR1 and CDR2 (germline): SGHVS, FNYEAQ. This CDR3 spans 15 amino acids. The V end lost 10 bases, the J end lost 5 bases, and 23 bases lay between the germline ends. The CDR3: CATTPITTGGTEAFF. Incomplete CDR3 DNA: TGTGCCACCACCCCAATAACAACAGGAGGAACTGAA.

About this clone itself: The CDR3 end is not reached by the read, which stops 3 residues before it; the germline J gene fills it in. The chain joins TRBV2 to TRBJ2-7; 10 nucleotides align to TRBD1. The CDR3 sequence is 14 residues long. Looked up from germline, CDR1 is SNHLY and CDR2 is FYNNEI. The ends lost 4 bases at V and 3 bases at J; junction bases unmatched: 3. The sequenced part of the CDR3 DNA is TGTGCCAGCAGTGGACAGGGGGCCCTCTACGAG. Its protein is CASSGQGALYE. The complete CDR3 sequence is CASSGQGALYEQYF.

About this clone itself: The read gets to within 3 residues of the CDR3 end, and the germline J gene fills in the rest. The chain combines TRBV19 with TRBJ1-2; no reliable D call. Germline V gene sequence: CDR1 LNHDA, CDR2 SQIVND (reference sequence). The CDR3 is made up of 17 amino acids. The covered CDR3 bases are TGTGCCAGTAGTATGCCGGGGTACAGCCTCTCCTACAATGAC. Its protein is CASSMPGYSLSYND. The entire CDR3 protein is CASSMPGYSLSYNDYTF.

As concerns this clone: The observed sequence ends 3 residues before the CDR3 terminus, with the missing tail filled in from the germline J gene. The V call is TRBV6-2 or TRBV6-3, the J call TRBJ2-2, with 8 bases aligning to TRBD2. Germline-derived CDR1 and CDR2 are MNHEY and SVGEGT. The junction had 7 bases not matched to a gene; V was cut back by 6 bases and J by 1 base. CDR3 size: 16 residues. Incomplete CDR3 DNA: TGTGCCAGCAGATTCGGACTAGCTCTGAACACCGGGGAG. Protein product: CASRFGLALNTGE. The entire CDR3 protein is CASRFGLALNTGELFF.

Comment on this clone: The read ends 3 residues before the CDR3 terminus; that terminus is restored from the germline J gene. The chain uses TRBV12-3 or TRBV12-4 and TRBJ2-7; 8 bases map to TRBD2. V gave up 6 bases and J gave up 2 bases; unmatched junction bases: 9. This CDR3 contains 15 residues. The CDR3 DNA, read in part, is TGTGCCAGCAGCGAAAGCGGGAGCCCTCCCTACGAG. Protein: CASSESGSPPYE. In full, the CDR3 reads CASSESGSPPYEQYF.

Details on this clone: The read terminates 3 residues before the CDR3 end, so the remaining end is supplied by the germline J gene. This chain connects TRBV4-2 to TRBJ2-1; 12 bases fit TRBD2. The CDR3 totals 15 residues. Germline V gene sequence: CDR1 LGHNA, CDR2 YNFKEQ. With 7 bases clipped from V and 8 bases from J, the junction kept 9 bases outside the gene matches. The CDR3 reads CASTAQASGGDEQFF. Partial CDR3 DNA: TGTGCCAGCACCGCTCAGGCTAGCGGGGGGGATGAG.

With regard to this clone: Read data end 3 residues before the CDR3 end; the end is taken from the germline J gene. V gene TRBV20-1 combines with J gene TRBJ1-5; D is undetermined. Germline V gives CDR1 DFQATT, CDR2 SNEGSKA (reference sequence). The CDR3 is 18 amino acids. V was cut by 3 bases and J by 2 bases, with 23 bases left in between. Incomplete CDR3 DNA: TGCAGTGCTAGTATGCCTGGCGCAGGATGGGTAGGCAATCAGCCC. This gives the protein CSASMPGAGWVGNQP. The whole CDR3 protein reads CSASMPGAGWVGNQPQHF.

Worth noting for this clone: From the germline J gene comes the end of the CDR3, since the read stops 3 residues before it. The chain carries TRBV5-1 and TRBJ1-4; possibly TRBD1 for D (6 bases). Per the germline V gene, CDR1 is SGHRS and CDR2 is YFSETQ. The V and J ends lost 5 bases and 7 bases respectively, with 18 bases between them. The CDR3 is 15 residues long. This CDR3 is CASRRGATRVEKLFF. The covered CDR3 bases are TGCGCCAGCAGACGGGGGGCAACGCGGGTTGAAAAA.

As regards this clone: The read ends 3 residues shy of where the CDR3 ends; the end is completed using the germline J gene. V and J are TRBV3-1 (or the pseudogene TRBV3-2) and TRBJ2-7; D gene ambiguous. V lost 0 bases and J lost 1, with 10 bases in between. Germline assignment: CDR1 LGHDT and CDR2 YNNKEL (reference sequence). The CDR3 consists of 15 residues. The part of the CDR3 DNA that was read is TGTGCCAGCAGCCAAGATCCTACAGCTTCCTACGAG. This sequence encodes CASSQDPTASYE. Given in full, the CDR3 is CASSQDPTASYEQYF.